The 17 T cell receptor beta chains below were found in one sample sequenced in a study of human T cells and chemical hapten exposure. Time point in this sample: patch test 2, 6 weeks after DPC sensitization. As to treatment: therapeutic diphenylcyclopropenone sensitization with weekly scalp DPC. TCRdb re-called the RACE reads with MiXCR, one entry per CDR3 protein. The sample holds nearly 95,000 distinct CDR3 sequences, more than 9.5% seen once. The material was whole blood, obtained in connection with sensitization to the hapten diphenylcyclopropenone (DPC). These receptors were obtained from a man aged 35-49 years with alopecia areata. Some clones in this sample may be carry-over from other donors' samples.

This clonotype turned up a few times. The V call is TRBV19, the J call TRBJ2-1, with 9 bases that match TRBD1. Trimming removed 3 bases from V and 4 bases from J; junction bases left unmatched: 13. This CDR3 contains 18 residues. Germline loops: CDR1 LNHDA, CDR2 SQIVND (reference sequence). CDR3 coding DNA: TGTGCCAGTAGTATGGGACAGGGAAAAAAGGGCCTATACAATGAGCAGTTCTTC. Protein sequence: CASSMGQGKKGLYNEQFF.

The sample holds many counts of this clonotype. V is TRBV28 and J is TRBJ2-7, with unresolved D. V gave up 0 bases and J gave up 0 bases, with 9 bases separating them. In germline, CDR1 is MDHEN, CDR2 SYDVKM. The CDR3 covers 15 residues. The DNA for the CDR3 is TGTGCCAGCAGTTTATGGGTCAGCCTCTCCTACGAGCAGTACTTC. It specifies CASSLWVSLSYEQYF. The variable domain in full, with the rest retrieved from reference TRBV28 and TRBJ2-7, is DVKVTQSSRYLVKRTGEKVFLECVQDMDHENMFWYRQDPGLGLRLIYFSYDVKMKEKGDIPEGYSVSREKKERFSLILESASTNQTSMYLCASSLWVSLSYEQYFGPGTRLTVT.

This clonotype came up a few times. This chain uses TRBV5-1 with TRBJ2-4; 8 bases are shared with TRBD1. Looked up from germline, CDR1 is SGHRS and CDR2 is YFSETQ. V shed 4 bases, J shed 1 base, and the junction held 22 bases outside the gene matches. There are 21 residues in the CDR3. CDR3: CASSPFRGQVYGSRAKNIQYF. The CDR3 coding sequence is TGCGCCAGCAGCCCCTTCAGGGGGCAGGTTTACGGGAGTCGGGCCAAAAACATTCAGTACTTC.

V gene TRBV3-1 combines with J gene TRBJ2-7; no clear D. There are 12 residues in the CDR3. V dropped 8 bases and J dropped 4 bases, with 12 bases sitting between them. Germline lookup yields CDR1 LGHDT and CDR2 YNNKEL (reference sequence). CDR3 in DNA: TGTGCCAGCCCCGCAAGCAGGTACGAGCAGTACTTC. This sequence encodes CASPASRYEQYF.

The rearrangement links TRBV7-2 to TRBJ1-2, with a tentative D call TRBD1 (5 bases). The CDR3 has 15 amino acids. The germline V gene has CDR1 SGHTA and CDR2 FQGNSA. Deletions cut 1 base from V and 2 bases from J, with 11 bases between. CDR3 nucleotides: TGTGCCAGCAGCTTAGGTTACAGGACCAACTATGGCTACACCTTC. It specifies CASSLGYRTNYGYTF.

The sample holds a few counts of this clonotype. The rearrangement links TRBV7-2 to TRBJ2-5, with TRBD1 matching over 10 bases. Germline V gene data show CDR1 as SGHTA and CDR2 as FQGNSA. The CDR3 runs 15 residues. Germline trimming cut 5 bases from V and 5 bases from J; bases unmatched to any gene: 8. For the CDR3, the DNA is TGTGCCAGCAGCGACAGGGGGCGAGCGGAGGAGACCCAGTACTTC. This encodes CASSDRGRAEETQYF.

The V gene is TRBV29-1, the J gene TRBJ2-1; 7 nucleotides line up with TRBD2. The CDR3 has 14 amino acids. V trimming: 7 bases; J trimming: 7 bases; junction bases outside the gene matches: 13. Looked up from germline, CDR1 is SQVTM and CDR2 is ANQGSEA. CDR3 residues: CSASSGEGWNEQFF. The CDR3 DNA reads as TGCAGCGCTTCTTCCGGGGAGGGTTGGAATGAGCAGTTCTTC.

This rearrangement joins TRBV2 to TRBJ2-4; possible D gene TRBD2, 6 bases. From germline, CDR1 is SNHLY and CDR2 FYNNEI. V gave up 7 bases and J gave up 8 bases, with 21 bases separating them. This CDR3 has 15 amino acids. The CDR3 DNA follows: TGTGCCAGCACGGAGGGGTCGGTTTTGAAGGACATTCAGTACTTC. This translates into CASTEGSVLKDIQYF. Using reference TRBV2 and TRBJ2-4 for the parts outside the CDR3, the full variable domain is EPEVTQTPSHQVTQMGQEVILRCVPISNHLYFYWYRQILGQKVEFLVSFYNNEISEKSEIFDDQFSVERPDGSNFTLKIRSTKLEDSAMYFCASTEGSVLKDIQYFGAGTRLSVL.

The CDR3 DNA follows: TGTGCCAGCTCCCGGGGCAGCCAAGAGACCCAGTACTTC. This encodes CASSRGSQETQYF. This sequence joins TRBV11-2 and TRBJ2-5; D assignment may be TRBD1 or TRBD2 (5 bases each). The germline gives CDR1 SGHAT, CDR2 FQNNGV. The CDR3 runs to 13 residues. The germline V and J ends were trimmed by 8 bases and 1 base, with 11 bases remaining between them.

This clonotype was detected a few times. The chain combines TRBV7-2 with TRBJ1-2, with 10 bases that match TRBD1. Germline CDR1 and CDR2: SGHTA and FQGNSA. The CDR3 consists of 15 residues. V shed 5 bases and J 8 bases; nucleotides not matched to a gene: 11. The CDR3 spells CASSLQVRDRGGYTF. DNA of the CDR3: TGTGCCAGCAGCCTTCAGGTCCGGGACAGGGGAGGCTACACCTTC.

The sample holds many counts of this clonotype. The chain has TRBV4-2 and TRBJ1-2; the match to TRBD1 covers 7 bases. The ends lost 6 bases at V and 2 bases at J; junction bases unmatched: 6. CDR1 LGHNA and CDR2 YNFKEQ come from the germline V gene. There are 14 residues in the CDR3. CDR3 protein: CASRLGQINYGYTF. CDR3 DNA sequence: TGTGCCAGCAGACTGGGACAGATCAACTATGGCTACACCTTC.

The rearrangement uses TRBV4-3 and TRBJ2-7; D may be TRBD2 (6 bases). Trimming stripped 3 bases from V and 3 bases from J, with 18 bases between. Germline V gene sequence: CDR1 LGHNA, CDR2 YSLEER. CDR3 length: 16 amino acids. The CDR3 sequence is CASSQDPLAAGYEQYF. In DNA, the CDR3 is TGCGCCAGCAGCCAGGACCCTTTAGCGGCTGGCTACGAGCAGTACTTC.

The chain recombines TRBV6-1 with TRBJ2-2; D is undetermined. Germline V gene sequence: CDR1 MNHNS, CDR2 SASEGT. Trimming took off 4 bases at V and 7 bases at J, with 10 bases between the two ends. This CDR3 has 13 residues. The CDR3 DNA sequence: TGTGCCAGCAGTGGGGCCTACGGCGGGGAGCTGTTTTTT. The encoded protein is CASSGAYGGELFF.

This clonotype came up a few times. The chain is built from TRBV20-1 and TRBJ2-3, with 14 positions matching TRBD2. V lost 6 bases, J lost 6 bases, and 17 bases stayed unmatched. The CDR3 has 18 residues. Germline loops: CDR1 DFQATT, CDR2 SNEGSKA (reference sequence). The CDR3 sequence: CSALPATGTSGRGDTQYF. In nucleotides, the CDR3 is TGCAGTGCCTTACCCGCTACCGGGACTAGCGGGAGAGGCGATACGCAGTATTTT.

The rearrangement links TRBV9 to TRBJ2-2, with TRBD2 matching over 8 bases. The CDR3 runs to 15 residues. Germline V gives CDR1 SGDLS, CDR2 YYNGEE. V gave up 2 bases and J gave up 3 bases; unmatched junction bases: 3. The DNA for the CDR3 is TGTGCCAGCAGCGTGACTAGCGAAGACACCGGGGAGCTGTTTTTT. Its protein is CASSVTSEDTGELFF.

This rearrangement joins TRBV12-3 or TRBV12-4 to TRBJ1-1; D not resolved. The CDR3 sequence is 12 residues long. The V gene lost 3 bases and the J gene lost 7 bases, with 9 bases spanning the gap. The CDR3 DNA reads TGTGCCAGCAGTTTCCCCAAGATTGAAGCTTTCTTT. Its translation is CASSFPKIEAFF.

This clonotype was seen only a few times. The chain uses TRBV11-2 and TRBJ2-7, with D possibly called TRBD1 or TRBD2 (5 bases each). V shed 3 bases and J shed 6 bases, with 21 bases lying between them. The V gene's germline CDR1 is SGHAT and CDR2 FQNNGV. The CDR3 spans 16 residues. CDR3 protein: CASSLDRDLRVSEQYF. The CDR3 coding sequence is TGTGCCAGCAGCTTGGACCGGGACCTTAGGGTTTCCGAGCAGTACTTC.